This TCR beta chain stems from a study of blood T cell repertoires in COVID-19. Study overall: The United States, Italy and Spain were the sources of the acute and convalescent COVID-19 samples. T cells, B-cell-depleted T cells, or PBMCs supplied cDNA or gDNA.

Seattle-derived patients entered the study during active infection and were followed longitudinally. CDR3 length equals 12 residues. Germline V CDR1 and CDR2: SGHDT, YYEEEE. The J segment lost 10 bases and the V segment lost 1 base, leaving 4 bases of the junction unmatched. As processed by the authors: Using reference gene primer amplification, nucleated cell counts were estimated. Profiled with immunoSEQ multiplex PCR; TCRdb holds only in-frame clones, not every one. V and J calls and clone size follow that table, whereas D and trimming were derived from the DNA. The table includes fewer than 250,000 clones, approximately 80% detected once.

The V gene is TRBV5-6, the J gene TRBJ2-7; 8 positions match TRBD1. The sequencing sample was made of peripheral blood. The TCR was taken from a man aged 60-69 years with COVID-19, enrolled during active disease. The CDR3 DNA reads TGTGCCAGCAGCTTGATGACAGGGGCCCAGTACTTC. Translated: CASSLMTGAQYF. Using reference TRBV5-6 and TRBJ2-7 for the parts outside the CDR3, the full variable domain is DAGVTQSPTHLIKTRGQQVTLRCSPKSGHDTVSWYQQALGQGPQFIFQYYEEEERQRGNFPDRFSGHQFPNYSSELNVNALLLGDSALYLCASSLMTGAQYFGPGTRLTVT.